This TCR beta chain was observed in a study of shared clonotypes between healthy human individuals. Study information: Contributing individuals were two females and three males aged 18 to 49.

A CD45RA+ naive subset and a CD45RA-negative memory subset were split from CD4+ cells. Clones were read by immunoSEQ multiplex PCR, and TCRdb kept only the in-frame ones, dropping some. The data hold some 2 million clones, with approximately 95% observed a single time. The V gene lost 4 bases and the J gene lost 0 bases, with 13 bases spanning the gap. CDR3 length: 15 amino acids. Germline loops: CDR1 SGHRS, CDR2 YFSETQ. Points on this clone: The antigen is not known.

Findings of the study overall: The four-donor shared clonotypes exceeded non-shared clonotypes in generation probability, with non-shared ones scoring lower.

The chain has TRBV5-1 and TRBJ2-5, with a possible D match to TRBD1 (5 bases). Sequenced input: naive CD4+ T cells sorted from blood. The subset was: CD45RA+ positively selected. This receptor was identified in a man between 18 and 35 years old in good health. The CDR3 nucleotides are TGCGCCAGCAGCCGCACGGCGACAGACCAAGAGACCCAGTACTTC. Translation gives CASSRTATDQETQYF.